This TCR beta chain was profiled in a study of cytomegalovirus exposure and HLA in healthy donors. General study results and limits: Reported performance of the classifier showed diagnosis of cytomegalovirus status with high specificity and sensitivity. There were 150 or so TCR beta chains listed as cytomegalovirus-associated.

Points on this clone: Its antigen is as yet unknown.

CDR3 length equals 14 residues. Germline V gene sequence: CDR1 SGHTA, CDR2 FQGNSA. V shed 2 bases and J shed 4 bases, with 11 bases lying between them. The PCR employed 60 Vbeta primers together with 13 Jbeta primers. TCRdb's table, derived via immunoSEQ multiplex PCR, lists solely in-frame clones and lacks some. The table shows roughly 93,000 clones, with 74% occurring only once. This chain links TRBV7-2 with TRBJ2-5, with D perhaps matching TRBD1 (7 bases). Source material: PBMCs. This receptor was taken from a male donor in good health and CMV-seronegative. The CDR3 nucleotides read TGTGCCAGCAGCTTACAGGGGGGTGGAGAGACCCAGTACTTC. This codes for CASSLQGGGETQYF.